Sequencing of this T cell receptor (beta chain) was carried out in a study of shared clonotypes between healthy human individuals. Naive CD8 cells lacked CD45RO, underwent positive selection for CCR7 and left out terminally differentiated effector memory CD45RA+ cells. This clone appeared a single time. This CDR3 is 14 amino acids long. The ends were cut back, 5 bases at V and 4 bases at J, with 15 bases in the middle. Looked up from germline, CDR1 is MNHEY and CDR2 is SMNVEV (reference sequence). Profiled with immunoSEQ multiplex PCR; TCRdb holds only in-frame clones, not every one. The sample has about 2.1 million clones; roughly 95% are singletons.

The material sequenced was naive CD8+ T cells from PBMCs. The chain recombines TRBV27 with TRBJ2-7, with D perhaps matching TRBD1 (6 bases). This sequence originates from a young man in good health. Some clones in this sample may be carry-over from other donors' samples. CDR3 coding DNA: TGTGCCAGCAGTCAGTACCGGGACAAATACGAGCAGTACTTC. This sequence encodes CASSQYRDKYEQYF.